The entry below gives a single TCR beta chain sequence along with its context. The antigen is not known. Second-dose intervals of approximately 4 or approximately 12 weeks were pooled. The data originate from a study of T cell responses to AZD1222 COVID-19 vaccine. Profiled with immunoSEQ multiplex PCR; TCRdb holds only in-frame clones, not every one. The data show tens of thousands of clones, 80% to 90% seen once. Unmatched junction bases numbered 8, after V lost 2 bases and J lost 8 bases. The CDR3 runs to 14 residues. CDR1 MNHEY and CDR2 SVGAGI come from the germline V gene. Broader study findings: It should be noted that donors were predominantly white British and more often female, and clonal diversity was possibly underestimated.

The sequencing used peripheral blood, collected 28 days after the second AZD1222 dose. The rearrangement links TRBV6-5 to TRBJ1-2, with 7 bases lining up with TRBD1. The clonotype was recovered from an adult who received the AZD1222 COVID-19 vaccine. The CDR3 region is CASSYAGTERGYTF. Here the CDR3 DNA reads TGTGCCAGCAGTTACGCCGGGACAGAGCGCGGCTACACCTTC.